This T cell receptor (beta chain) was obtained from a study of blood T cell repertoires in COVID-19. Study-level information: In each case, the material was cDNA or gDNA derived from T cells, B-cell-depleted T cells, or PBMCs.

The table came from immunoSEQ multiplex PCR; TCRdb's copy has only in-frame clones and leaves some out. The repertoire has more than 85,000 clones, approximately 90% of them found once; the top ten carry under 6.5%. Enrolment of Seattle patients took place during active infection, and they were followed longitudinally. The CDR3 is made up of 16 amino acids. Sequenced input: peripheral blood. The TCR was taken from a woman aged 50 to 60 with COVID-19, enrolled during active disease. V and J are TRBV21-1 and TRBJ2-5; the D call of TRBD2 is as the table states it, not checked on the DNA. TRBV21-1 is assigned pseudogene status. CDR3 coding DNA: TGTGCCACCAAGAAGACGACCCTAGCGGCGCAAGAGACCCAGTACTTC. Translation gives CATKKTTLAAQETQYF.